This entry concerns a single TCR beta chain. The CDR3 runs to 16 residues. J lost 7 bases, V lost 3 bases, and 12 bases had no gene match. Germline V gives CDR1 SGHRS, CDR2 YFSETQ. The table came from immunoSEQ multiplex PCR; TCRdb's copy has only in-frame clones and leaves some out. Found here are approximately 390,000 clones, about 86% of them singletons; the top ten hold around 10%. The data originate from a study of blood T cell repertoires in COVID-19. This TCR was recovered from a woman in her 50s who had recovered from COVID-19. Sequences were obtained from PBMCs or T cells enriched from blood (not recorded which). The chain carries TRBV5-1 and TRBJ2-2; 7 positions agree with TRBD1. CDR3 sequence reads: CASSWGGTAIHGELFF. The CDR3, as DNA: TGCGCCAGCAGCTGGGGTGGGACAGCAATCCACGGGGAGCTGTTTTTT.